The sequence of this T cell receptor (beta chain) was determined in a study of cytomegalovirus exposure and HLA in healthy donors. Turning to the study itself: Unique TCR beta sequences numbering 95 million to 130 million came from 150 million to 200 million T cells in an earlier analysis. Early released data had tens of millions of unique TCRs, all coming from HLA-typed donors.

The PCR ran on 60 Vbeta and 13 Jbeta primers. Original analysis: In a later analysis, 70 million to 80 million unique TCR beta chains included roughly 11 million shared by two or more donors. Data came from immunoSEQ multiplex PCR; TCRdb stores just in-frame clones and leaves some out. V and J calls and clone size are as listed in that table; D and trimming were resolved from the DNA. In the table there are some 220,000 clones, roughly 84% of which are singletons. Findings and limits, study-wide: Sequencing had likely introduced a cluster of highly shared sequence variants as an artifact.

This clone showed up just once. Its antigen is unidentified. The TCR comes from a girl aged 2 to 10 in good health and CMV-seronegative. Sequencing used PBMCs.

The CDR3 bases are TGTGCCAGCAGCTTGGGAGGGACCCCTCGGGAGCAGTACTTC. Protein product: CASSLGGTPREQYF. The chain couples TRBV7-2 to TRBJ2-7; 7 positions agree with TRBD2. Germline V gene lookup returns CDR1 SGHTA and CDR2 FQGNSA. V shed 3 bases and J 7 bases; nucleotides not matched to a gene: 9. The length of the CDR3 is 14 residues.